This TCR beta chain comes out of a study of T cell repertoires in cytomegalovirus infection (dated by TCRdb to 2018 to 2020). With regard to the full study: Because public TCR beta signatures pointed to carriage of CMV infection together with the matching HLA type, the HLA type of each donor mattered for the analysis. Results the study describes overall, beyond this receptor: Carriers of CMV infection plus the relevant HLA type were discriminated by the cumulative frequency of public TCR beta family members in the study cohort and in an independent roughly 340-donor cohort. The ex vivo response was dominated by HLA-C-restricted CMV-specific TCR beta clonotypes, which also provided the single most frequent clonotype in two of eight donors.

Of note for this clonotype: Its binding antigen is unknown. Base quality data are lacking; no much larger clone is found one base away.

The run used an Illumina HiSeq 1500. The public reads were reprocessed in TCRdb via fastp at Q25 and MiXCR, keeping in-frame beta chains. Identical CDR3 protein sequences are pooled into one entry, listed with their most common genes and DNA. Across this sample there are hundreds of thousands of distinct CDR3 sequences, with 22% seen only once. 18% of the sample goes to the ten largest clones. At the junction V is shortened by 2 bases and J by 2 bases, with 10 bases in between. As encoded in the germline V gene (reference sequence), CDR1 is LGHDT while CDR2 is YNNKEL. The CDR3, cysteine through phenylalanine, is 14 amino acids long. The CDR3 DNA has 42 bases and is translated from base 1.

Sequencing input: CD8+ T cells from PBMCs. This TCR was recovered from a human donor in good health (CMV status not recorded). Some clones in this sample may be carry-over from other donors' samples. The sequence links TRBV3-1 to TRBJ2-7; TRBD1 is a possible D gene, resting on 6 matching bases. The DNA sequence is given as TGTGCCAGCAGCCAATCTACAGGGACCTACGAGCAGTACTTC. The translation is CASSQSTGTYEQYF.